The T cell receptor beta chain under discussion was sequenced for a study of T cell repertoires in cytomegalovirus infection. Study-level information: Carrying CMV and the relevant HLA type showed in public TCR beta signatures.

A single record per CDR3 protein comes from TCRdb applying MiXCR to the reads. The data hold hundreds of thousands of distinct CDR3 sequences, with about 7% observed a single time. Germline-derived CDR1 and CDR2 are SGHTA and FQGNSA. Trimming left V 5 bases short and J 0 bases short, with 7 bases between. This CDR3 is built from 13 residues. This clonotype was seen many times. The rearrangement uses TRBV7-2 and TRBJ2-5; the D is unclear. This receptor was obtained from a human donor in good health (CMV status not recorded). Some clones in this sample may be carry-over from other donors' samples. Sequencing was performed on PBMCs. The DNA of the CDR3 is TGTGCCAGCAGCACCAACAACCAAGAGACCCAGTACTTC. Protein product: CASSTNNQETQYF.